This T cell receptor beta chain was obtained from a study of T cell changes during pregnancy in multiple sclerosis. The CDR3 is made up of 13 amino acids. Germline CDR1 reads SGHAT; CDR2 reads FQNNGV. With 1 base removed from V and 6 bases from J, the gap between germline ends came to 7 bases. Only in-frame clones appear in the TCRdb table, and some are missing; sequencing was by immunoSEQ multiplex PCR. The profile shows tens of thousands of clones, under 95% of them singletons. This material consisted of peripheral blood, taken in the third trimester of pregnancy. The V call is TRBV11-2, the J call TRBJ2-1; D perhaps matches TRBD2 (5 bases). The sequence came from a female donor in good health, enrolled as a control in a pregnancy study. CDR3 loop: CASSLASGNEQFF. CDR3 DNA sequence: TGTGCCAGCAGCTTAGCCAGCGGCAATGAGCAGTTCTTC.